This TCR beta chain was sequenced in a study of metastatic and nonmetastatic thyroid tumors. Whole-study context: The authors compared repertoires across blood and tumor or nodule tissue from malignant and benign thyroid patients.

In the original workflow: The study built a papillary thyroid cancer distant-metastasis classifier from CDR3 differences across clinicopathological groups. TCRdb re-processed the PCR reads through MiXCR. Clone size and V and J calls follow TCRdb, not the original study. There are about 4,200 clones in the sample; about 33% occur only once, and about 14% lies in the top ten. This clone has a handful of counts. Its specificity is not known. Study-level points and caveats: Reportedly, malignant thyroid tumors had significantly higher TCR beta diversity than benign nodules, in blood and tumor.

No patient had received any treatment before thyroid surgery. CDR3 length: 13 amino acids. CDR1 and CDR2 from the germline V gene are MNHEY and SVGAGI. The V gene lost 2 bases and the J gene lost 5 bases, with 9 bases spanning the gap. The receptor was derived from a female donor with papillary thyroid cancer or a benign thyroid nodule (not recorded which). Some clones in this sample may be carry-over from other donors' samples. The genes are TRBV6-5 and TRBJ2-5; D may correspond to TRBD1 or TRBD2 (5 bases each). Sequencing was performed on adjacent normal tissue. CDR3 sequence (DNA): TGTGCCAGCAGTTACAGGGGAGAGGAGACCCAGTACTTC. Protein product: CASSYRGEETQYF.